This T cell receptor beta chain was recovered during a study of T cell responses to AZD1222 COVID-19 vaccine. V gave up 6 bases and J gave up 0 bases, with 18 bases separating them. The CDR3 length is 17 residues. CDR1 MNHEY and CDR2 SMNVEV come from the germline V gene (reference sequence). TCRdb's copy holds only in-frame clones and misses some; the assay was immunoSEQ multiplex PCR. The table includes 89,000 or so clones, about 86% detected once. In regard to this clone: Its antigen is as yet unknown.

General observations from the study: Spike-wide vaccine-associated CD4 TCRs dominated at 160-218 and 743-854.

V and J are TRBV27 and TRBJ2-1; D is perhaps TRBD1 or TRBD2 (5 bases each). Sample: peripheral blood, taken 28 days after the second AZD1222 dose. The sequence derives from an adult who received the AZD1222 COVID-19 vaccine. This CDR3 reads CASRPPPGRGSYNEQFF. The CDR3 nucleotides read TGTGCCAGCAGACCCCCTCCGGGGCGAGGCTCCTACAATGAGCAGTTCTTC.